This is a list of T cell receptor beta chains from one sample in a study of shared clonotypes between healthy human individuals. Generated by immunoSEQ multiplex PCR, the TCRdb table keeps only in-frame clones and is missing some. The sample lists about 490,000 clones, approximately 80% seen once, with more than 10% in the top ten. Material for sequencing was PBMCs. These receptors were taken from a woman between 35 and 50 years old in good health. Some clones in this sample may be carry-over from other donors' samples. Each CDR3 is given with its conserved first and last residue. A D gene is named only where the DNA matches it firmly. Clone sizes are given selectively: once, few, many, or a class where the clone is expanded.

D,size,V,J,DNA,CDR3
TRBD1,NA,TRBV6-1,TRBJ1-2,TGTGCCAGCAGTGGAACTAGACAGGGTGGCTACACCTTC,CASSGTRQGGYTF
NA,NA,TRBV30,TRBJ1-2,TGTGCCTGGAGTGCTAAGGGGGAGGCGGGGCTCTATGGCTACACCTTC,CAWSAKGEAGLYGYTF
TRBD2,NA,TRBV7-6,TRBJ2-1,TGTGCCAGCAGCTTAGGGGGAGGGCAGTACAATGAGCAGTTCTTC,CASSLGGGQYNEQFF
NA,NA,TRBV28,TRBJ2-7,TGTGCCAGCAGTTTAGGACCCGCAGCGGGTTCCGAGCAGTACTTC,CASSLGPAAGSEQYF
TRBD1,NA,TRBV2,TRBJ2-7,TGTGCCAGCAGCGTCCGGACAGGGACCGAGCAGTACTTC,CASSVRTGTEQYF
NA,few,TRBV5-1,TRBJ2-2,TGCGCCAGCAGCTTGGCCGCATACGAGGTCGGGGAGCTGTTTTTT,CASSLAAYEVGELFF
TRBD1,NA,TRBV18,TRBJ2-4,TGTGCCAGCTCCCTTGGACAGGGGGCGCAAAACATTCAGTACTTC,CASSLGQGAQNIQYF
NA,NA,TRBV28,TRBJ2-7,TGTGCCAGCAGTCTCCAGGCCTACGAGCAGTACTTC,CASSLQAYEQYF
TRBD1,few,TRBV7-8,TRBJ1-4,TGTGCCAGCAGCCTAGGGACAGAACTGTTTTTT,CASSLGTELFF
NA,NA,TRBV28,TRBJ1-1,TGTGCCAGCAGTGCCGAGGGATCGCGAACTTCGAAAGCTTTCTTT,CASSAEGSRTSKAFF
NA,NA,TRBV28,TRBJ2-4,TGTGCCAGCAGTTTCGCTGGGCGAAACATTCAGTACTTC,CASSFAGRNIQYF
NA,NA,TRBV4-3,TRBJ2-7,TGCGCCAGCAGCCAAGGGACAGTGTACGAGCAGTACTTC,CASSQGTVYEQYF
NA,NA,TRBV4-1,TRBJ1-5,TGCGCCAGCAGCCAAGAATTTTCGACAGGCAATCAGCCCCAGCATTTT,CASSQEFSTGNQPQHF
NA,NA,TRBV30,TRBJ1-3,TGTGCCTGGAGTCCGGGCCTCTCTGGAAACACCATATATTTT,CAWSPGLSGNTIYF
NA,NA,TRBV14,TRBJ1-1,TGTGCCAGCAGCCAAAGTGGAGGGAACACTGAAGCTTTCTTT,CASSQSGGNTEAFF